A single sample is the source of the 21 T cell receptor beta chains below, sequenced in a study of blood T cell repertoires in COVID-19. TCRdb's table, derived via immunoSEQ multiplex PCR, lists solely in-frame clones and lacks some. Here the sample spans some 40,000 clones, 80% to 90% being singletons. Sequenced material: peripheral blood. The receptors derive from a human donor in a cohort sampled during active COVID-19.

This clone has only one observation. This sequence joins TRBV15 and TRBJ1-2; D unresolved. The CDR3 consists of 12 residues. CDR1 is LNHNV, CDR2 YYDKDF, per germline (reference sequence). V was trimmed by 3 bases and J by 4 bases, leaving 6 bases between them. In DNA, the CDR3 is TGTGCCACCAGCAGGGCCACCTATGGCTACACCTTC. Protein product: CATSRATYGYTF.

The chain joins TRBV14 to TRBJ2-5, with 10 bases fitting TRBD1. Germline V gene lookup returns CDR1 SGHDN and CDR2 FVKESK. The CDR3 contains 15 residues. V gave up 4 bases and J gave up 5 bases; unmatched junction bases: 7. Here the CDR3 reads CASSLWTGGRETQYF. The CDR3 DNA is TGTGCCAGCAGCCTCTGGACAGGGGGTCGCGAGACCCAGTACTTC.

The table lists this clone with a count of one. The CDR3 is CASGRGTGYEQYF. The CDR3 bases are TGTGCCAGCGGAAGGGGGACAGGCTACGAGCAGTACTTC. V usage is TRBV6-5 and J usage is TRBJ2-7; 8 nucleotides align to TRBD1. Trimming cost V 8 bases and J 3 bases; bases outside gene matches: 6. Germline loops: CDR1 MNHEY, CDR2 SVGAGI. The CDR3 consists of 13 residues.

This clone was detected a few times. The chain combines TRBV14 with TRBJ1-1, with a tentative D call TRBD1 (5 bases). V lost 6 bases, J lost 1 base, and 12 bases lay in between. Germline loops: CDR1 SGHDN, CDR2 FVKESK. This CDR3 has 14 amino acids. The CDR3 DNA sequence: TGTGCCAGCAGTGCGGGACTCCGGAACACTGAAGCTTTCTTT. It is translated as CASSAGLRNTEAFF. Looking up the rest from reference TRBV14 and TRBJ1-1 gives the full variable domain: EAGVTQFPSHSVIEKGQTVTLRCDPISGHDNLYWYRRVMGKEIKFLLHFVKESKQDESGMPNNRFLAERTGGTYSTLKVQPAELEDSGVYFCASSAGLRNTEAFFGQGTRLTVV.

The rearrangement uses TRBV6-5 and TRBJ1-2, with D perhaps matching TRBD1 (5 bases). This CDR3 is 14 amino acids long. CDR1 and CDR2 (germline): MNHEY, SVGAGI. V lost 6 bases, J lost 5 bases, and 16 bases lay in between. CDR3 nucleotide sequence: TGTGCCAGCAGACCTTCTGGGGCTGGGTATGGCTACACCTTC. This translates into CASRPSGAGYGYTF.

The chain employs TRBV4-3 and TRBJ2-2; 9 bases map to TRBD2. The germline CDR1 and CDR2 sequences are LGHNA and YSLEER. The CDR3 has 18 amino acids. V shed 1 base and J 8 bases; nucleotides not matched to a gene: 14. The CDR3 DNA reads TGCGCCAGCAGCCAAGCCTGGCGGAGCGGGGGGTACCCTGGGGAGCTGTTTTTT. Protein: CASSQAWRSGGYPGELFF.

The V and J genes are TRBV7-2 and TRBJ1-5; 8 bases fit TRBD1. Germline V CDR1 and CDR2: SGHTA, FQGNSA. The length of the CDR3 is 16 residues. Germline trimming cut 1 base from V and 7 bases from J; bases unmatched to any gene: 9. CDR3 amino acids: CASSLGDRILGQPQHF. CDR3 DNA sequence: TGTGCCAGCAGCTTAGGGGACAGGATCTTGGGACAGCCCCAGCATTTT.

This rearrangement joins TRBV10-3 to TRBJ1-2; 10 bases map to TRBD1. From germline, CDR1 is ENHRY and CDR2 SYGVKD. J lost 4 bases, V lost 7 bases, and 6 bases had no gene match. This CDR3 comprises 14 residues. The DNA for the CDR3 is TGTGCCATCACCCGGACAGGGGGAGTCTATGGCTACACCTTC. As protein: CAITRTGGVYGYTF.

CDR3 loop: CASSPSGNPIYEQYF. In nucleotides, the CDR3 is TGTGCCAGCTCACCAAGCGGGAACCCTATCTACGAGCAGTACTTC. The rearrangement joins TRBV3-1 (or the pseudogene TRBV3-2) to TRBJ2-7; 7 nucleotides agree with TRBD2. The CDR3 is made up of 15 amino acids. Losses at the gene ends were 8 bases for V and 3 bases for J; bases not matched to a gene: 13. Germline V gene lookup returns CDR1 LGHDT and CDR2 YNNKEL (reference sequence).

V and J are TRBV5-8 and TRBJ2-5, with 10 bases fitting TRBD1. CDR3 length equals 15 residues. Germline CDR1 and CDR2: SGHTS and YDEGEE. The V gene end was trimmed by 3 bases and the J gene end by 5 bases; junction bases not matched to a gene: 7. The chain's CDR3 is CASSSGTGASETQYF. The CDR3 DNA reads TGTGCCAGCAGCTCGGGGACAGGGGCTTCGGAGACCCAGTACTTC.

This chain uses TRBV30 with TRBJ2-5; 14 nucleotides match TRBD2. Germline CDR1 and CDR2: GTSNPN and SVGIG (reference sequence). This CDR3 comprises 14 residues. V was pared by 4 bases and J by 7 bases, with 5 bases of the junction left unmatched. In nucleotides, the CDR3 is TGTGCCTGGACCGGGACTAGCGGGGGAGGGACCCAGTACTTC. Residues: CAWTGTSGGGTQYF.

V and J are TRBV5-5 and TRBJ2-5; no clear D gene. Germline CDR1 is SGHKS and CDR2 is YYEKEE (reference sequence). This CDR3 spans 13 amino acids. Trimming removed 4 bases from V and 5 bases from J, with 12 bases in between. In DNA form, the CDR3 reads TGTGCCAGCAGCCCCCACTCATGGGAGACCCAGTACTTC. Protein: CASSPHSWETQYF.

The rearrangement joins TRBV7-6 to TRBJ2-3; 7 nucleotides line up with TRBD1. CDR1 and CDR2 from the germline V gene are SGHVS and FNYEAQ. V lost 5 bases to trimming and J lost 4 bases; unmatched junction nucleotides: 12. The CDR3 runs 16 residues. The CDR3 sequence: CASSPNNRGGADTQYF. The CDR3, as DNA: TGTGCCAGCAGCCCGAATAACAGGGGTGGGGCAGATACGCAGTATTTT.

This clone has just one count. The chain uses TRBV7-2 and TRBJ1-2; no firm D call. This CDR3 has 16 amino acids. V was clipped by 1 base and J by 6 bases, with 18 bases between them. Per the germline V gene, CDR1 is SGHTA and CDR2 is FQGNSA. The CDR3 coding sequence is TGTGCCAGCAGCTTAGGTCCAGGTTCCAAAGGAAATGGCTACACCTTC. Amino acids: CASSLGPGSKGNGYTF.

The chain couples TRBV5-4 to TRBJ1-2; 8 nucleotides align to TRBD1. This CDR3 is 13 amino acids long. Unmatched junction bases numbered 3, after V lost 1 base and J lost 7 bases. In germline, CDR1 is SGHNT, CDR2 YYREEE (reference sequence). CDR3 protein: CASSLFTGGGYTF. The DNA of the CDR3 is TGTGCCAGCAGCTTGTTCACAGGGGGTGGCTACACCTTC.

This rearrangement joins TRBV4-1 to TRBJ1-2; D uncertain. The length of the CDR3 is 14 residues. V dropped 0 bases and J dropped 11 bases, with 16 bases sitting between them. In germline, CDR1 is MGHRA, CDR2 YSYEKL. CDR3 protein: CASSQEYSLSGYTF. The CDR3 nucleotides read TGCGCCAGCAGCCAAGAATACAGTCTTAGCGGGTACACCTTC.

The chain links TRBV7-2 to TRBJ2-5; TRBD2 aligns across 16 bases. The CDR3 has 19 residues. Germline trimming cut 4 bases from V and 5 bases from J; bases unmatched to any gene: 13. CDR1 and CDR2 from the germline V gene are SGHTA and FQGNSA. Here the CDR3 DNA reads TGTGCCAGCAGCTCGTCGACGGGACTAGCGGGGGGGAGATCGGAGACCCAGTACTTC. Protein sequence: CASSSSTGLAGGRSETQYF.

The genes are TRBV5-1 and TRBJ2-5; 13 bases agree with TRBD2. Trimming removed 7 bases from V and 5 bases from J; junction bases left unmatched: 5. The CDR3 totals 14 residues. Germline CDR1 reads SGHRS; CDR2 reads YFSETQ. The DNA for the CDR3 is TGCGCCAGCGGCGGGACTAGCGGGAAGGAGACCCAGTACTTC. Translation: CASGGTSGKETQYF.

The chain employs TRBV19 and TRBJ2-5; D gene ambiguous. Trimming left V 4 bases short and J 1 base short, with 7 bases between. Germline V gene sequence: CDR1 LNHDA, CDR2 SQIVND (reference sequence). The length of the CDR3 is 13 residues. CDR3 region: CASSRRSQETQYF. CDR3 sequence (DNA): TGTGCCAGTAGTAGGCGGAGCCAAGAGACCCAGTACTTC.

Worth noting for this clone: One junction end does not reproduce the germline sequence, and a read error may be involved. The J gene is TRBJ2-1, the V gene TRBV7-7; TRBD2 matches at 9 bases. The CDR3 spans 16 residues. Germline V gives CDR1 SSHAT, CDR2 FNYEAQ (reference sequence). This CDR3 is CASSRNSGSSYNEQFF. The CDR3 DNA reads TGTGCTAGCAGCCGGAATAGCGGGAGTTCCTACAATGAGCAGTTCTTC.

The V gene is TRBV6-6, the J gene TRBJ2-2; 14 nucleotides line up with TRBD2. Germline loops: CDR1 MNHNY, CDR2 SVGAGI (reference sequence). V dropped 5 bases and J dropped 5; count of bases not matched to a gene: 10. The CDR3 covers 18 residues. The chain's CDR3 is CASSPGTSGGHVTGELFF. The CDR3 DNA follows: TGTGCCAGCAGTCCGGGGACTAGCGGGGGCCATGTAACCGGGGAGCTGTTTTTT.